This T cell receptor beta chain derives from a study of cytomegalovirus exposure and HLA in healthy donors. Germline V gene data show CDR1 as GTSNPN and CDR2 as SVGIG (reference sequence). The CDR3 extends over 15 amino acids. V dropped 3 bases and J dropped 8; count of bases not matched to a gene: 4. The PCR used 60 Vbeta and 13 Jbeta primers. The protocol was immunoSEQ multiplex PCR, while the TCRdb copy is restricted to in-frame clones and leaves out a portion. The table records roughly 45,000 clones, roughly 51% of them present only once. The origin of this receptor is a man aged 60-69 years in good health and CMV-seronegative. What was sequenced was PBMCs. V is TRBV30 and J is TRBJ2-1, with 16 bases identical to TRBD2. The CDR3 sequence is CAWSLGLAGGYEQFF. As DNA, the CDR3 is TGTGCCTGGAGCCTGGGACTAGCGGGAGGGTATGAGCAGTTCTTC. The entire variable domain, with the rest obtained from reference TRBV30 and TRBJ2-1, is as follows: SQTIHQWPATLVQPVGSPLSLECTVEGTSNPNLYWYRQAAGRGLQLLFYSVGIGQISSEVPQNLSASRPQDRQFILSSKKLLLSDSGFYLCAWSLGLAGGYEQFFGPGTRLTVL.